This TCR beta chain derives from a study of blood T cells in healthy people across ages. Then a second PCR, running roughly 7 to 11 cycles, was carried out with a sample-barcoded 5' primer and a J-beta primer mix. The template-switch adaptor, which had 12 random nucleotides, put a tag on each cDNA molecule. Each CDR3 protein is one row after TCRdb ran MiXCR on the 5' RACE reads. The data show about 780,000 distinct CDR3 sequences, 55% to 65% seen once. Study-wide results and caveats: Naive CD4+ cells and diversity were both higher in long-lived donors than in aged donors. Conclusively comparing naive with antigen-experienced cells was impossible with unsorted PBMCs. With age, beta diversity per million T cells declined roughly linearly, significantly by 30 to 40.

The CDR3 length is 13 residues. The germline V gene encodes CDR1 SGHKS and CDR2 YYEKEE (reference sequence). V lost 7 bases, J lost 4 bases, and 11 bases lay in between. This clonotype was counted only a few times. Its cognate antigen is unknown. The sample taken for sequencing was blood. The chain recombines TRBV5-5 with TRBJ2-2, with D hard to call. This TCR was recovered from a man aged 30-40 years in good health. CDR3 amino acids: CASCRSGTGELFF. DNA for the CDR3: TGTGCCAGCTGTCGGTCCGGCACCGGGGAGCTGTTTTTT.